What follows are 6 T cell receptor beta chains derived from one specimen sequenced in a study of CD8 T cells in Susac syndrome (dated by TCRdb to 2018 to 2020). Library method: the immunoSEQ multiplex PCR assay. RNA was extracted using the RNeasy kit, and about 0.5 to 1 ug of the RNA was reverse transcribed with random hexamers. The raw public reads went through TCRdb reprocessing: fastp at Q25, MiXCR clone calling, in-frame beta chains kept. CDR3 protein duplicates are merged, each entry listing the most common genes and DNA. This sample has 180,000 or so distinct CDR3 sequences in its table, and roughly 95% of those were observed once. The ten biggest clones cover about 0.087% of the sample. Sequences were obtained from CD4+ T cells from PBMCs. Receptors originate from a human donor with multiple sclerosis.

This sequence joins TRBV9 and TRBJ2-3; D ambiguous. The CDR3 has 11 amino acids. Per germline, CDR1 SGDLS and CDR2 YYNGEE. The ends were cut back, 0 bases at V and 8 bases at J, with 4 bases in the middle. CDR3 loop: CASSVEGTQYF. The CDR3 DNA reads TGTGCCAGCAGCGTAGAAGGTACGCAGTATTTT.

CDR3 sequence (DNA): TGTGCCAGCAGCTGGGCCCGTTCCTACGAGCAGTACTTC. It specifies CASSWARSYEQYF. The chain uses TRBV21-1 and TRBJ2-7; the tabulated D call, TRBD2, remains unverified against the DNA. TRBV21-1 is shown as a pseudogene. The CDR3 extends over 13 amino acids.

J is TRBJ2-6 and V is TRBV25-1; 7 positions match TRBD1. The CDR3 is 18 amino acids. CDR1 is MGHDK, CDR2 SYGVNS, per germline. V lost 5 bases to trimming and J lost 2 bases; unmatched junction nucleotides: 12. As DNA, the CDR3 is TGTGCCAGCAGTCAAGGGGACAGACTTCTGGCTGGGGCCAACGTCCTGACTTTC. Translated, it gives CASSQGDRLLAGANVLTF. Using reference TRBV25-1 and TRBJ2-6 for the parts outside the CDR3, the full variable domain is EADIYQTPRYLVIGTGKKITLECSQTMGHDKMYWYQQDPGMELHLIHYSYGVNSTEKGDLSSESTVSRIRTEHFPLTLESARPSHTSQYLCASSQGDRLLAGANVLTFGAGSRLTVL.

This chain joins TRBV20-1 and TRBJ2-3, with D possibly called TRBD1 or TRBD2 (6 bases each). Germline CDR1 is DFQATT and CDR2 is SNEGSKA (reference sequence). The CDR3 contains 15 residues. Trimming left V 5 bases short and J 6 bases short, with 21 bases between. CDR3 in DNA: TGCAGTGCTGGGGAGAAAAATACAGGGAGGGATACGCAGTATTTT. Its translation: CSAGEKNTGRDTQYF.

The chain joins TRBV15 to TRBJ2-5; D ambiguous. Trimming removed 4 bases from V and 2 bases from J, with 14 bases in between. In germline, CDR1 is LNHNV, CDR2 YYDKDF (reference sequence). The CDR3 loop spans 15 amino acids. The CDR3 DNA follows: TGTGCCACCAGCAAAGGGCCTCAGGCGCAAGAGACCCAGTACTTC. This codes for CATSKGPQAQETQYF.

This chain links TRBV12-5 with TRBJ2-7, with D maybe TRBD1 (5 bases). Germline V gene data show CDR1 as LGHNT and CDR2 as FRNRAP. The CDR3 runs 16 residues. Trimming took 5 bases from V and 6 from J, leaving 23 bases between them. The CDR3 bases are TGTGCTAGTGGTCTGGGGAACAGGTTCCTTACTACCGAGCAGTACTTC. The encoded protein is CASGLGNRFLTTEQYF.